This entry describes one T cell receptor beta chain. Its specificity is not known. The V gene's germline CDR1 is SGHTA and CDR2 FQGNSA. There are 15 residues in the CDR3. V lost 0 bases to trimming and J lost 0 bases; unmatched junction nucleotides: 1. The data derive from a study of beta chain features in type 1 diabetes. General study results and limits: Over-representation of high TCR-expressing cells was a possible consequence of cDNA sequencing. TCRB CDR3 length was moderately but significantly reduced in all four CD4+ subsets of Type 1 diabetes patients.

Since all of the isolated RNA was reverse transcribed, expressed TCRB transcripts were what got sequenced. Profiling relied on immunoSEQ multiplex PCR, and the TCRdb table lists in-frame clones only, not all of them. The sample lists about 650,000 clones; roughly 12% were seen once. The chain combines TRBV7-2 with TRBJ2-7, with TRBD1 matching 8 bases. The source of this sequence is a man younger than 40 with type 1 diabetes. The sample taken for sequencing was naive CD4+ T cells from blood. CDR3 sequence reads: CASSLAGQASYEQYF. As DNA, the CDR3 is TGTGCCAGCAGCTTAGCGGGACAGGCCTCCTACGAGCAGTACTTC.